The T cell receptor (beta chain) under discussion was sequenced for a study of T-cell reconstitution after alpha-beta-depleted transplantation in children. Unique molecular identifiers were incorporated during preparation of the TCRbeta library. MiXCR was run by TCRdb on the PCR reads, yielding one entry per CDR3 protein. This table has 300,000 or so distinct CDR3 sequences, over 20% appearing once. This clonotype was counted between two and nine times. Its target is unknown. Study conclusions and caveats: About two months after transplant, alpha-beta T cells reportedly came from several hundred expanded graft clones.

The CDR3 spans 15 residues. Germline trimming cut 0 bases from V and 2 bases from J; bases unmatched to any gene: 4. The germline V gene has CDR1 DFQATT and CDR2 SNEGSKA (reference sequence). The chain is built from TRBV20-1 and TRBJ2-1; 7 bases match TRBD2. Sequences were derived from PBMCs, mostly from graft donor cells, sampled 180 days after TCRalphabeta/CD19-depleted stem cell transplant. The TCR sequence derives from a male patient aged 10 to 17 who had a stem cell transplant for acute lymphoblastic leukemia, so the T cells may come from the graft donor. CDR3 sequence reads: CSARDQLAPYNEQFF. The CDR3 DNA reads TGCAGTGCTAGAGACCAACTAGCGCCCTACAATGAGCAGTTCTTC.